This T cell receptor (beta chain) was identified during a study of blood T cell repertoires in COVID-19. Study in general: T cells, B-cell-depleted T cells, or PBMCs provided the cDNA or gDNA that served as material.

Germline CDR1 and CDR2: ENHRY and SYGVKD. The CDR3 has 16 amino acids. Trimming took off 3 bases at V and 7 bases at J, with 22 bases between the two ends. Authors' methods: Amplification of reference gene primers provided the estimated nucleated cell counts. The assay was immunoSEQ multiplex PCR, and TCRdb's table has in-frame clones only and misses some. D and trimming come from the DNA, and the V and J calls and clone size come from that table. This sample has 380,000 or so clones, with approximately 88% found just once. This rearrangement joins TRBV10-3 to TRBJ2-7, with a possible D match to TRBD2 (5 bases). The sequence was collected from a middle-aged man with acute or convalescent COVID-19. Sequencing input: peripheral blood. The DNA of the CDR3 is TGTGCCATCAGTGACCCCACTACGGGGTTGGAAATTGAGCAGTACTTC. Translating it yields CAISDPTTGLEIEQYF.